This T cell receptor (beta chain) is from a study of cytomegalovirus exposure and HLA in healthy donors. Study outcomes and limitations: According to a subsequent analysis, TCR clusters identified in the first cohort showed a tendency to co-occur across the approximately 110 validation repertoires. Most observed TCR sequences were rare, whereas some public TCRs were detected in many donors. Altogether, around 160 TCR beta chains were recorded as cytomegalovirus-associated. It was reported that the classifier diagnosed cytomegalovirus status with high specificity and sensitivity in both the original and validation cohorts.

Concerning this clone itself: What it binds is not known.

Clones were read by immunoSEQ multiplex PCR, and TCRdb kept only the in-frame ones, dropping some. The sample comprises 110,000 or so clones, around nine tenths of which are singletons, and approximately 4.5% rests with the top ten. The V end was cut by 7 bases, the J end by 4 bases, with 10 bases between. Germline loops: CDR1 SEHNR, CDR2 FQNEAQ (reference sequence). The CDR3 totals 12 residues. The chain couples TRBV7-9 to TRBJ1-1; D is unresolved. Sequenced material: PBMCs. This receptor was obtained from a young man in good health and CMV-seropositive. The CDR3 sequence is CASNQDGTEAFF. CDR3 sequence (DNA): TGTGCCAGCAACCAGGATGGCACTGAAGCTTTCTTT.